Presented here are 29 T cell receptor beta chains from one specimen sequenced in a study of cytomegalovirus exposure and HLA in healthy donors (dated by TCRdb to between 2016 and 2019). Preparation of the library involved the immunoSEQ multiplex PCR assay. For the multiplex PCR, a mixture combining 60 forward primers for TCR Vbeta segments and 13 reverse primers for TCR Jbeta segments was used. This immuneACCESS table, as held by TCRdb, lists in-frame sequences with V and J called but not all clones. Of the missing ones, under half trace to an unresolved V gene in checked studies; the others have no known cause. The sample table shows about 160,000 clones, and 60% to 85% are seen once. About 2.7% of the sample comes from the top ten. Sequenced material: PBMCs. The source is a woman between 45 and 60 years old in good health and CMV-seropositive.

This clone has just a few counts. The gene calls are TRBV5-1 and TRBJ1-2; 7 nucleotides agree with TRBD1. The ends lost 4 bases at V and 7 bases at J; junction bases unmatched: 10. In germline, CDR1 is SGHRS, CDR2 YFSETQ. The CDR3 is made up of 14 amino acids. CDR3 DNA sequence: TGCGCCAGCAGCCCCGGGACAGACCCTCTTGGCTACACCTTC. It yields the protein CASSPGTDPLGYTF.

This chain links TRBV10-3 with TRBJ2-1; 9 nucleotides agree with TRBD1. The V gene's germline CDR1 is ENHRY and CDR2 SYGVKD. The V and J ends lost 5 bases and 7 bases, in that order; junction bases with no gene match: 9. The CDR3 sequence is 15 residues long. CDR3 in DNA: TGTGCCATCAGTACCGGGACAGGGAGGGTGAATGAGCAGTTCTTC. Protein: CAISTGTGRVNEQFF.

V gene TRBV7-9 combines with J gene TRBJ1-1; the D gene is possibly TRBD1 (5 bases). With 4 bases removed from V and 0 bases from J, the gap between germline ends came to 12 bases. Germline V gene lookup returns CDR1 SEHNR and CDR2 FQNEAQ (reference sequence). This CDR3 contains 15 residues. The CDR3 nucleotides read TGTGCCAGCAGCTCCCACCGGGGGATGAACACTGAAGCTTTCTTT. It codes for CASSSHRGMNTEAFF.

The V gene is TRBV10-1, the J gene TRBJ2-3, with 14 bases identical to TRBD2. Losses at the gene ends were 8 bases for V and 0 bases for J; bases not matched to a gene: 4. The CDR3 covers 16 residues. Germline V gives CDR1 WNHNN, CDR2 SYGVQD (reference sequence). CDR3 coding DNA: TGCGCCAGCGGACTAGCGGGGGGACTAAGCACAGATACGCAGTATTTT. Residues: CASGLAGGLSTDTQYF.

Notes on this clone: This sample also contains other DNA sequences that code for the same CDR3. The chain carries TRBV5-1 and TRBJ1-5, with 8 bases lining up with TRBD1. The CDR3 is 15 residues long. V lost 2 bases to trimming and J lost 6 bases; unmatched junction nucleotides: 7. CDR1 SGHRS and CDR2 YFSETQ come from the germline V gene. The CDR3 bases are TGCGCCAGCAGCTTATCCGGACAGGGCGGTCAGCCCCAGCATTTT. This sequence encodes CASSLSGQGGQPQHF.

The chain uses TRBV15 and TRBJ2-1, with TRBD2 matching 7 bases. The ends lost 0 bases at V and 9 bases at J; junction bases unmatched: 2. The CDR3 consists of 13 residues. In germline, CDR1 is LNHNV, CDR2 YYDKDF (reference sequence). CDR3 in amino acids: CATSRDRGVEQFF. Here the CDR3 DNA reads TGTGCCACCAGCAGAGATCGGGGGGTTGAGCAGTTCTTC. The full variable domain, completed using reference TRBV15 and TRBJ2-1, is DAMVIQNPRYQVTQFGKPVTLSCSQTLNHNVMYWYQQKSSQAPKLLFHYYDKDFNNEADTPDNFQSRRPNTSFCFLDIRSPGLGDTAMYLCATSRDRGVEQFFGPGTRLTVL.

The chain recombines TRBV6-1 with TRBJ1-2; D remains unclear. This CDR3 is 14 amino acids long. Looked up from germline, CDR1 is MNHNS and CDR2 is SASEGT. V lost 10 bases, J lost 1 base, and 16 bases lay in between. The CDR3 sequence: CANFRPDFNYGYTF. As DNA, the CDR3 is TGTGCCAACTTCAGACCAGACTTTAACTATGGCTACACCTTC.

The V and J genes are TRBV27 and TRBJ2-3; TRBD2 matches 11 bases. CDR3 size: 17 residues. In germline, CDR1 is MNHEY, CDR2 SMNVEV (reference sequence). J gave up 3 bases and V 1 base, and 6 bases lay outside the gene matches. DNA of the CDR3: TGTGCCAGCAGTTTATACCGGCGGACTAGCGGGACAGATACGCAGTATTTT. It specifies CASSLYRRTSGTDTQYF.

The chain couples TRBV6-6 to TRBJ1-2; no reliable D call. This CDR3 contains 16 residues. The germline CDR1 and CDR2 sequences are MNHNY and SVGAGI (reference sequence). V shed 2 bases and J shed 3 bases, with 16 bases lying between them. The CDR3 sequence is CASSYGGYLADYGYTF. The CDR3 bases are TGTGCCAGCAGTTACGGAGGATACCTCGCGGACTATGGCTACACCTTC.

This clone was detected once. V and J are TRBV2 and TRBJ1-3; TRBD1 matches 8 bases. The germline V gene encodes CDR1 SNHLY and CDR2 FYNNEI. This CDR3 spans 16 amino acids. V lost 5 bases to trimming and J lost 0 bases; unmatched junction nucleotides: 6. The CDR3, as DNA: TGTGCCAGCAGTCCACGACAGGGGAACTCTGGAAACACCATATATTTT. Protein product: CASSPRQGNSGNTIYF.

The chain employs TRBV4-1 and TRBJ2-1; D is unclear. The CDR3 covers 15 residues. V was cut by 0 bases and J by 0 bases, with 6 bases left in between. Germline V gene lookup returns CDR1 MGHRA and CDR2 YSYEKL. CDR3 region: CASSQEYSSYNEQFF. The DNA for the CDR3 is TGCGCCAGCAGCCAAGAGTACTCCTCCTACAATGAGCAGTTCTTC.

CDR3 nucleotide sequence: TGTGCCAGCAGTTACCGGCTTCCTGCAGGGGCCTACGAGCAGTACTTC. Its translation is CASSYRLPAGAYEQYF. The chain is built from TRBV6-5 and TRBJ2-7; a weak D match, TRBD1 (6 bases). Germline CDR1 reads MNHEY; CDR2 reads SVGAGI. The CDR3 is made up of 16 amino acids. Trimming stripped 2 bases from V and 2 bases from J, with 16 bases between.

The chain uses TRBV15 and TRBJ1-2; D remains unclear. Trimming cost V 4 bases and J 1 base, with 4 bases left between them. The germline V gene encodes CDR1 LNHNV and CDR2 YYDKDF (reference sequence). The CDR3 contains 12 residues. CDR3 nucleotides: TGTGCCACCAGCAACAGTAACTATGGCTACACCTTC. It codes for CATSNSNYGYTF.

V gene TRBV5-1 combines with J gene TRBJ1-4; D is possibly TRBD1 (6 bases). With 7 bases removed from V and 6 bases from J, the gap between germline ends came to 16 bases. This CDR3 has 14 amino acids. Germline assignment: CDR1 SGHRS and CDR2 YFSETQ. CDR3 in amino acids: CASGQVQGDEKLFF. CDR3 bases: TGCGCCAGCGGCCAGGTACAGGGAGATGAAAAACTGTTTTTT.

The gene calls are TRBV9 and TRBJ1-2, with D possibly matching TRBD1 (5 bases). Trimming left V 5 bases short and J 4 bases short, with 12 bases between. This CDR3 is built from 13 residues. The V gene's germline CDR1 is SGDLS and CDR2 YYNGEE. CDR3 amino acids: CASSRGATYGYTF. Written as DNA, the CDR3 is TGTGCCAGCAGTCGCGGGGCGACCTATGGCTACACCTTC.

A single count supports this clone. The chain is built from TRBV19 and TRBJ1-6, with a tentative D call TRBD1 (5 bases). The V and J ends lost 7 bases and 8 bases respectively, with 9 bases between them. CDR3 length: 12 amino acids. Germline V gene lookup returns CDR1 LNHDA and CDR2 SQIVND (reference sequence). CDR3 bases: TGTGCCAGTACCGAACAGGATTCACCCCTCCACTTT. Translating gives CASTEQDSPLHF.

The gene calls are TRBV6-5 and TRBJ2-4, with D maybe TRBD2 (5 bases). Deletions cut 2 bases from V and 0 bases from J, with 11 bases between. The germline V gene has CDR1 MNHEY and CDR2 SVGAGI. The CDR3 totals 16 residues. DNA for the CDR3: TGTGCCAGCAGTTACCTCGGGGTTGGAGCCAAAAACATTCAGTACTTC. Its protein product is CASSYLGVGAKNIQYF.

The J gene is TRBJ2-3, the V gene TRBV7-9; D possibly corresponds to TRBD2 (6 bases). The CDR3 contains 14 residues. Trimming stripped 4 bases from V and 4 bases from J, with 12 bases between. Germline CDR1 and CDR2: SEHNR and FQNEAQ (reference sequence). The chain's CDR3 is CASSSTGGSDTQYF. The CDR3 nucleotides read TGTGCCAGCAGCTCAACCGGGGGATCAGATACGCAGTATTTT.

The V and J genes are TRBV7-2 and TRBJ1-6, with D unclear. CDR3 size: 12 residues. The germline CDR1 and CDR2 sequences are SGHTA and FQGNSA. Trimming shortened V by 8 bases and J by 7 bases, and 9 bases separated the two germline ends. CDR3 sequence: CASGIRNSPLHF. In DNA, the CDR3 is TGTGCCAGCGGAATCAGGAATTCACCCCTCCACTTT.

The J gene is TRBJ1-6, the V gene TRBV7-2; TRBD1 agrees at 7 bases. From germline, CDR1 is SGHTA and CDR2 FQGNSA. The CDR3 runs to 15 residues. V trimming: 5 bases; J trimming: 1 base; junction bases outside the gene matches: 2. The DNA of the CDR3 is TGTGCCAGCAGCAGACAGGGTTCCTATAATTCACCCCTCCACTTT. This translates into CASSRQGSYNSPLHF.

The rearrangement links TRBV4-2 to TRBJ1-2, with TRBD1 identical over 7 bases. Per the germline V gene, CDR1 is LGHNA and CDR2 is YNFKEQ. Trimming took 7 bases from V and 2 from J; bases not matched to a gene: 19. The CDR3 totals 18 residues. This CDR3 reads CASTREGAGGLGNYGYTF. The CDR3 region has the DNA TGTGCCAGCACCCGAGAGGGGGCAGGAGGATTAGGGAACTATGGCTACACCTTC.

The chain is built from TRBV21-1 and TRBJ1-4. TRBV21-1 is given as a pseudogene. The CDR3 is made up of 19 amino acids. The CDR3 protein is CASSKYPYVILDSNEKLFF. DNA for the CDR3: TGTGCCAGCAGCAAATATCCGTATGTGATACTTGATTCTAATGAAAAACTGTTTTTT.

CDR3 DNA sequence: TGTGCCAGCAGCTCATCTCGAGCGGGGGAAGGGGGATCGACCCAGTACTTC. Protein product: CASSSSRAGEGGSTQYF. This chain connects TRBV7-9 to TRBJ2-5; 8 bases fit TRBD2. The V gene's germline CDR1 is SEHNR and CDR2 FQNEAQ (reference sequence). CDR3 length: 17 amino acids. V shed 4 bases, J shed 7 bases, and the junction held 17 bases outside the gene matches.

This sequence joins TRBV27 and TRBJ1-2, with no clear D. Germline V gene sequence: CDR1 MNHEY, CDR2 SMNVEV (reference sequence). Trimming left V 5 bases short and J 1 base short, with 14 bases between. The CDR3 is made up of 15 amino acids. The CDR3 bases are TGTGCCAGCAGTCCCGGAGATAACAATAACTATGGCTACACCTTC. This codes for CASSPGDNNNYGYTF.

This clone turned up a few times. J is TRBJ1-1 and V is TRBV7-8, with 11 bases aligning to TRBD1. This CDR3 spans 15 amino acids. CDR1 is SGHVS, CDR2 FQNEAQ, per germline. Trimming took 1 base from V and 6 from J; bases not matched to a gene: 4. The CDR3 spells CASSLDPGQGAEAFF. For the CDR3, the DNA is TGTGCCAGCAGCTTAGATCCGGGACAGGGGGCTGAAGCTTTCTTT.

With respect to this clone: An end of the junction does not agree with germline; a read error may underlie this. V usage is TRBV7-9 and J usage is TRBJ2-7, with D tentatively TRBD2 (5 bases). Germline V gives CDR1 SEHNR, CDR2 FQNEAQ (reference sequence). The CDR3 spans 12 residues. The CDR3 DNA reads TGTTCCAGGAGGTTCGGGGCCTACGAGCAGTACTTC. Translation: CSRRFGAYEQYF. The full variable domain, completed using reference TRBV7-9 and TRBJ2-7, is DTGVSQNPRHKITKRGQNVTFRCDPISEHNRLYWYRQTLGQGPEFLTYFQNEAQLEKSRLLSDRFSAERPKGSFSTLEIQRTEQGDSAMYLCSRRFGAYEQYFGPGTRLTVT.

The chain couples TRBV9 to TRBJ1-2, with 8 bases fitting TRBD1. Germline CDR1 SGDLS, CDR2 YYNGEE. This CDR3 region has 14 residues. V lost 4 bases, J lost 5 bases, and 7 bases stayed unmatched. The CDR3 is CASSSGQEAYGYTF. DNA of the CDR3: TGTGCCAGCAGCTCGGGACAGGAGGCATATGGCTACACCTTC.

The gene calls are TRBV7-2 and TRBJ2-7; 11 positions agree with TRBD1. Trimming removed 5 bases from V and 2 bases from J; junction bases left unmatched: 5. Germline V gives CDR1 SGHTA, CDR2 FQGNSA. The CDR3 spans 15 residues. The CDR3 DNA is TGTGCCAGCAGCGCGGGGACAGGGGGTCCCTACGAGCAGTACTTC. It codes for CASSAGTGGPYEQYF.

The chain employs TRBV23-1 and TRBJ1-5; TRBD1 matches 8 bases. TRBV23-1 is annotated as an ORF whose role is uncertain. The trim removed 6 bases at V and 6 bases at J, leaving 7 bases unmatched. The CDR3 is 14 amino acids. CDR3 region: CASSNGQGPQPQHF. In nucleotides, the CDR3 is TGCGCCAGCAGCAACGGACAGGGACCTCAGCCCCAGCATTTT.